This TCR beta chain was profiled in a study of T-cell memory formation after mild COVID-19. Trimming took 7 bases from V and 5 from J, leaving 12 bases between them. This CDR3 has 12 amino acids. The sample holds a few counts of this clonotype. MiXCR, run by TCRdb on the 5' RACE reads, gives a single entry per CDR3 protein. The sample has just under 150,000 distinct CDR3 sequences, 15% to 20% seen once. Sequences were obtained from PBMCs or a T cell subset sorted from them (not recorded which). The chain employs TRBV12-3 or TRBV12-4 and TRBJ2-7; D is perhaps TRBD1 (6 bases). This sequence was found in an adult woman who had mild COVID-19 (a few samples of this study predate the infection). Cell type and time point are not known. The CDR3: CASTVRGDEQYF. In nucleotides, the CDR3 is TGTGCCAGCACCGTCAGGGGCGACGAGCAGTACTTC.